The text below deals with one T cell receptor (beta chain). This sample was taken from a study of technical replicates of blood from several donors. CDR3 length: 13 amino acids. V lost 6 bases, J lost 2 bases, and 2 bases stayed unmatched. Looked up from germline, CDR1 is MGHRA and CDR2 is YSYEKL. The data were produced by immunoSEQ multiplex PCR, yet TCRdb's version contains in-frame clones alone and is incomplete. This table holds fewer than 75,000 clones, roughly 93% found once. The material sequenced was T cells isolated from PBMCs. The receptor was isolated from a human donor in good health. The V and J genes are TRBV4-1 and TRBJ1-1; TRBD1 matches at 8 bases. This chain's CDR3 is CASRTGDNTEAFF. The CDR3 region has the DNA TGCGCCAGCAGGACAGGGGATAACACTGAAGCTTTCTTT.